Given below is one T cell receptor beta chain in context. Its antigen is currently unknown. This sample is part of a study of T cell responses to AZD1222 COVID-19 vaccine. Clones were read by immunoSEQ multiplex PCR, and TCRdb kept only the in-frame ones, dropping some. In the table there are about 54,000 clones, around 80% of which are singletons. This CDR3 is 14 amino acids long. CDR1 is SGHRS, CDR2 YFSETQ, per germline. Trimming removed 0 bases at V and 11 bases at J, with 17 bases between. Study-wide results and limits: With two AZD1222 doses given, Spike-specific TCR breadth and depth both rose.

This clonotype originated in an adult in good health. Source: peripheral blood, taken on day 0 of AZD1222 vaccination. The chain links TRBV5-1 to TRBJ1-1; D is undetermined. CDR3 sequence (DNA): TGCGCCAGCAGCTTGGGGCCCGCGGAGGGTGTCGCTTTCTTT. It yields the protein CASSLGPAEGVAFF. The full variable domain, with the rest looked up from reference TRBV5-1 and TRBJ1-1, is KAGVTQTPRYLIKTRGQQVTLSCSPISGHRSVSWYQQTPGQGLQFLFEYFSETQRNKGNFPGRFSGRQFSNSRSEMNVSTLELGDSALYLCASSLGPAEGVAFFGQGTRLTVV.